These T cell receptor beta chains were read from a single sample in a study of T cell responses to AZD1222 COVID-19 vaccine. Clones were sequenced by immunoSEQ multiplex PCR, and TCRdb holds only the in-frame ones, with some missing. There are approximately 65,000 clones in the sample; roughly 90% occur only once, and roughly 7.4% lies in the top ten. This sample comprised peripheral blood, obtained on day 0 of AZD1222 vaccination. All receptors derive from an adult in good health. Both conserved end residues are part of each CDR3. The order of the fields is clone size, J gene, V gene, D gene, CDR3 DNA, CDR3 protein. D genes are given only for firm matches. Not all rows give a size; the values are once, few, many and, for expanded clones, a class.

>-|TRBJ1-6|TRBV12-3/TRBV12-4|-
TGTGCCAGCAGTGCTAGTCTTAATTCACCCCTCCACTTT
CASSASLNSPLHF
>-|TRBJ2-5|TRBV25-1|-
TGTGCCAGCAGCGCCCTCGGAACGGGCCAAGAGACCCAGTACTTC
CASSALGTGQETQYF
>few|TRBJ1-3|TRBV3-1/TRBV3-2|-
TGTGCCAGCAGTGAAGGCGTCGGGGCAGCAGGAAACACCATATATTTT
CASSEGVGAAGNTIYF
>-|TRBJ2-3|TRBV9|-
TGTGCCAGCAGCGTAGCTACTTGGATCTCTGGCACAGATACGCAGTATTTT
CASSVATWISGTDTQYF
>once|TRBJ1-1|TRBV2|-
TGTGCCAGCAGTCAAAGGGGGTTCACTGAAGCTTTCTTT
CASSQRGFTEAFF
>-|TRBJ2-5|TRBV4-1|-
TGCGCCAGCAGCCAAGCGGGAGCTCTCCAAGAGACCCAGTACTTC
CASSQAGALQETQYF
>-|TRBJ1-2|TRBV7-2|-
TGTGCCAGCAGCCGGGGCTCCTCTAACTATGGCTACACCTTC
CASSRGSSNYGYTF
>-|TRBJ2-7|TRBV6-5|TRBD2
TGTGCCAGCAGCCGCCGGACTAGCGGGAACTACGAGCAGTACTTC
CASSRRTSGNYEQYF
>-|TRBJ1-2|TRBV27|-
TGTGCCAGCAGTTTATCAGGGGGTGATCCCTCCTTATCGAGCTACACCTTC
CASSLSGGDPSLSSYTF
>-|TRBJ2-1|TRBV18|TRBD2
TGTGCCAGCTCACCAAGGCTAAGCGGGAGCAAGTCCTACAATGAGCAGTTCTTC
CASSPRLSGSKSYNEQFF
>-|TRBJ2-7|TRBV6-5|-
TGTGCCAGCAGTTACTCAGGGGCGGCGTACGAGCAGTACTTC
CASSYSGAAYEQYF
>-|TRBJ2-1|TRBV6-4|TRBD2
TGTGCCAGCAGTGACACCGCGGGAGGGGACTACAATGAGCAGTTCTTC
CASSDTAGGDYNEQFF
>-|TRBJ1-2|TRBV15|-
TGTGCCACCAGCAGAGATCCGGGGGCTAACTATGGCTACACCTTC
CATSRDPGANYGYTF
>-|TRBJ1-2|TRBV7-8|-
TGTGCCAGCAGCCCTTTAAGGGGCTACACCTTC
CASSPLRGYTF
>-|TRBJ1-3|TRBV2|TRBD1
TGTGCCAGCAGCCGACAGGGGACTGGAAACACCATATATTTT
CASSRQGTGNTIYF
>few|TRBJ2-1|TRBV6-4|-
TGTGCCAGCAGTGCCGGAGCCGCTTCCTACAATGAGCAGTTCTTC
CASSAGAASYNEQFF
>-|TRBJ1-1|TRBV3-1/TRBV3-2|TRBD1
TGTGCCAGCAGCCATGGACAGGTCCTGAACACTGAAGCTTTCTTT
CASSHGQVLNTEAFF
>-|TRBJ1-2|TRBV28|TRBD1
TGTGCCAGCAAGATAAGGACAGGCTATAACTATGGCTACACCTTC
CASKIRTGYNYGYTF
>-|TRBJ1-4|TRBV27|-
TGTGCCAGCAGTTTAAAGGCAGCCCGTGGTGAAAAACTGTTTTTT
CASSLKAARGEKLFF
>-|TRBJ2-3|TRBV4-2|-
TGTGCCAGCAGCCAAGCAGGACTATTAAGTGGGACAGATACGCAGTATTTT
CASSQAGLLSGTDTQYF
>-|TRBJ2-6|TRBV6-5|-
TGTGCCAGCAGTAGACAGGCGTCTGGGGCCAACGTCCTGACTTTC
CASSRQASGANVLTF
>-|TRBJ2-1|TRBV2|TRBD2
TGTGCCAGCACCGGGACTAGCGGCTACAATGAGCAGTTCTTC
CASTGTSGYNEQFF
>-|TRBJ2-1|TRBV5-1|-
TGCGCCAGCAGCTTGACTAGTGGGAACAATGAGCAGTTCTTC
CASSLTSGNNEQFF
>once|TRBJ2-7|TRBV5-4|TRBD1
TGTGCCAGCAGCTTGCGACAGGGGCACTACGAGCAGTACTTC
CASSLRQGHYEQYF
>once|TRBJ2-1|TRBV6-2/TRBV6-3|TRBD2
TGTGCCAGCAGTTACCTTAGCGGGAGTCGGTTTGAGCAGTTCTTC
CASSYLSGSRFEQFF
>-|TRBJ1-2|TRBV28|-
TGTGCCAGCAGTTTATGGCCGGGGACTAACTATGGCTACACCTTC
CASSLWPGTNYGYTF
>-|TRBJ2-1|TRBV18|TRBD2
TGTGCCAGCTCACCGGGGTTCGCGGAAACCGTAGCGGGGCCTTGGAATGAGCAGTTCTTC
CASSPGFAETVAGPWNEQFF
>-|TRBJ1-5|TRBV6-5|-
TGTGCCAGTTCGCTGGGGTTAGGAGGCGTTCAGCCCCAGCATTTT
CASSLGLGGVQPQHF
>-|TRBJ2-1|TRBV15|TRBD2
TGTGCCACCAGCAGATCAAGCGGGAGGGCCGCAAATGAGCAGTTCTTC
CATSRSSGRAANEQFF
>once|TRBJ1-5|TRBV28|-
TGTGCCAGCAGTCCCCGGGCAGGGGTCTTTCAGCCCCAGCATTTT
CASSPRAGVFQPQHF
>-|TRBJ2-3|TRBV5-1|TRBD1
TGCGCCAGCAGCTTAGACAGGGGGAGAGGCACAGATACGCAGTATTTT
CASSLDRGRGTDTQYF
>-|TRBJ1-5|TRBV6-2/TRBV6-3|-
TGTGCCAGCAGTTATTTTGGCCGGGAATATCAGCCCCAGCATTTT
CASSYFGREYQPQHF
>-|TRBJ1-6|TRBV28|-
TGTGCCAGCAGTTCACCCGGGACGGACAATTCACCCCTCCACTTT
CASSSPGTDNSPLHF
>-|TRBJ1-5|TRBV19|-
TGTGCCAGTAGTATAGGTGTAGGCAATCAGCCCCAGCATTTT
CASSIGVGNQPQHF
>-|TRBJ2-6|TRBV6-2/TRBV6-3|TRBD2
TGTGCCAGCAGTTCACTGGGACTAGCCCCTCACTCTGGGGCCAACGTCCTGACTTTC
CASSSLGLAPHSGANVLTF
>-|TRBJ1-1|TRBV18|TRBD1
TGTGCCAGCTCTCCGGGACAGGGGAACACTGAAGCTTTCTTT
CASSPGQGNTEAFF
>-|TRBJ2-6|TRBV19|-
TGTGCCAGTAGTATAGATGGGGGGTCTGGGGCCAACGTCCTGACTTTC
CASSIDGGSGANVLTF
>-|TRBJ1-1|TRBV28|-
TGTGCCAGCAGTTCGACAGGCCGTGAAGCTTTCTTT
CASSSTGREAFF
>-|TRBJ2-4|TRBV2|-
TGTGCCAGCAGGAAGGACATTCGGGAAAACATTCAGTACTTC
CASRKDIRENIQYF
>-|TRBJ1-5|TRBV6-4|-
TGTGCCAGCAGCGAAACCGGATGGGGCCAGCCCCAGCATTTT
CASSETGWGQPQHF
>-|TRBJ2-7|TRBV2|TRBD2
TGTGCCAGCAGTGAACTAGCGGGAGGGTACGAGCAGTACTTC
CASSELAGGYEQYF
>-|TRBJ1-5|TRBV4-1|-
TGCGCCAGCAGCCAAGAACGGACGGGGATAAACCAGCATTTT
CASSQERTGINQHF
>-|TRBJ2-7|TRBV1|-
TGCACCAGCAGCCAGAGCGCGGGCGAGCAGTACTTC
CTSSQSAGEQYF
>-|TRBJ1-2|TRBV4-1|TRBD1
TGCGCCAGCAGCCATGCCGCCTCCGGGACAGTTAACTATGGCTACACCTTC
CASSHAASGTVNYGYTF
>once|TRBJ1-4|TRBV2|-
TGTGCCAGCAGTAAGACAGCTACTGCAACTAATGAAAAACTGTTTTTT
CASSKTATATNEKLFF
>-|TRBJ2-1|TRBV15|TRBD2
TGTGCCACCAGCAGAGAACTAGCGGACTCCTACAATGAGCAGTTCTTC
CATSRELADSYNEQFF